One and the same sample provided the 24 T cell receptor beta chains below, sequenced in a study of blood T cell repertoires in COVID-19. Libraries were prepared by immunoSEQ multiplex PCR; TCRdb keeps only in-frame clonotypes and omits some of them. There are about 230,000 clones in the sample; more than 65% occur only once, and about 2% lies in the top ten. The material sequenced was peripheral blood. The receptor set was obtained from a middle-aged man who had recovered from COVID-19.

CDR3 bases: TGTGCCAGCTCACAGTCCGGGACTAGCGGGACAAATACGCAGTATTTT. Translated: CASSQSGTSGTNTQYF. The V gene is TRBV18, the J gene TRBJ2-3; 13 nucleotides match TRBD2. The CDR3 contains 16 residues. The V and J ends lost 4 bases and 7 bases, in that order; junction bases with no gene match: 8. The germline V gene encodes CDR1 KGHSH and CDR2 LQKENI.

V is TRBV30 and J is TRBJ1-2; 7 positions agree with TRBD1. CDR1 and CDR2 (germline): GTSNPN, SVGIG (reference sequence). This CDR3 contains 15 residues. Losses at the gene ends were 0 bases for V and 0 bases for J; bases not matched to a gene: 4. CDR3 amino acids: CAWSVKGAANYGYTF. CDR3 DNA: TGTGCCTGGAGTGTAAAGGGGGCCGCTAACTATGGCTACACCTTC.

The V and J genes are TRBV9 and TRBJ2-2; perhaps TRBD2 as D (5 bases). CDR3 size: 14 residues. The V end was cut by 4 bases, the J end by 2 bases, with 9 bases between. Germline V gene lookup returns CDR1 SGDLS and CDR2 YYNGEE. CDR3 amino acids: CASSFGLNTGELFF. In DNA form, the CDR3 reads TGTGCCAGCAGCTTCGGACTTAACACCGGGGAGCTGTTTTTT.

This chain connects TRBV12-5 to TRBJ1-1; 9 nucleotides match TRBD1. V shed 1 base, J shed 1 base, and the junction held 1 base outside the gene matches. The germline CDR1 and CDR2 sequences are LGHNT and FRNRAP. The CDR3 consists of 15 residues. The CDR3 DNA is TGTGCTAGTGGTTTGGGGGGACAGGGGAACACTGAAGCTTTCTTT. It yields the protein CASGLGGQGNTEAFF.

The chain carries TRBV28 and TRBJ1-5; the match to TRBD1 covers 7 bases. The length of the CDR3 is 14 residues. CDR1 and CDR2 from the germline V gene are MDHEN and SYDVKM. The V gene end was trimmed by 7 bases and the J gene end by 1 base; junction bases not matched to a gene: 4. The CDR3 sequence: CASTTGESNQPQHF. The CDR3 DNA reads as TGTGCCAGCACTACAGGGGAAAGCAATCAGCCCCAGCATTTT.

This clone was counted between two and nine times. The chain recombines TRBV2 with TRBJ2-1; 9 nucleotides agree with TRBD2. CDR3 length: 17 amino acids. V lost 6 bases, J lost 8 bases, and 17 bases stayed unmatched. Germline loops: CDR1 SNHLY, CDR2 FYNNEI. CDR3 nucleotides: TGTGCCAGCAGGGGGGGTAGCGGGAGCCACCAGGAGGATGAGCAGTTCTTC. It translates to CASRGGSGSHQEDEQFF. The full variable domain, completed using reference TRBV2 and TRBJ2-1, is EPEVTQTPSHQVTQMGQEVILRCVPISNHLYFYWYRQILGQKVEFLVSFYNNEISEKSEIFDDQFSVERPDGSNFTLKIRSTKLEDSAMYFCASRGGSGSHQEDEQFFGPGTRLTVL.

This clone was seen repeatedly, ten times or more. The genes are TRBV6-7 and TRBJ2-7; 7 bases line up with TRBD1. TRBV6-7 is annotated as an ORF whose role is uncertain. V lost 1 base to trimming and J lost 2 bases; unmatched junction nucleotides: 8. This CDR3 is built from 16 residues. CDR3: CASSYYRGRGTYEQYF. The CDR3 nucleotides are TGTGCCAGCAGTTACTACCGTGGCAGGGGGACCTACGAGCAGTACTTC.

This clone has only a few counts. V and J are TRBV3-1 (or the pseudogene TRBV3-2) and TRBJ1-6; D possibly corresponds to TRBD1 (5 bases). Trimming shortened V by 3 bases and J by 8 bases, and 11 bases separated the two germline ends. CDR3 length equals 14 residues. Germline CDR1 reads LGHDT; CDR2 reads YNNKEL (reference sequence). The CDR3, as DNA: TGTGCCAGCAGCCATGGGACGGGGGATTCACCCCTCCACTTT. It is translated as CASSHGTGDSPLHF.

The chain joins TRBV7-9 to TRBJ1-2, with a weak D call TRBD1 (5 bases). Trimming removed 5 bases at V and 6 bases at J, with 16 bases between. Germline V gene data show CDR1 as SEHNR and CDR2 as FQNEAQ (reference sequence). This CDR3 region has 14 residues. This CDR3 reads CASSPPGGTHGYTF. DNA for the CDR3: TGTGCCAGCAGCCCCCCGGGGGGTACCCATGGCTACACCTTC.

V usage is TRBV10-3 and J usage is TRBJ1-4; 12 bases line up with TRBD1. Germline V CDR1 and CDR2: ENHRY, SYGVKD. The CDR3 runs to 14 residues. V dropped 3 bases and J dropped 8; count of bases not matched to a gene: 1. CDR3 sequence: CAISDGTGGEKLFF. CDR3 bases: TGTGCCATCAGTGACGGGACAGGGGGCGAAAAACTGTTTTTT.

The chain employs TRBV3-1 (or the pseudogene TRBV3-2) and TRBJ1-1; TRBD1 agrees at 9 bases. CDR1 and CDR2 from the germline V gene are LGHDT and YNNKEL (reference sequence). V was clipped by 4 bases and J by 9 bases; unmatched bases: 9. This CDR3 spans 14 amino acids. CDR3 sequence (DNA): TGTGCCAGCAGCCCGAGTCCGGGACAGGGAAAAGCTTTCTTT. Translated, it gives CASSPSPGQGKAFF.

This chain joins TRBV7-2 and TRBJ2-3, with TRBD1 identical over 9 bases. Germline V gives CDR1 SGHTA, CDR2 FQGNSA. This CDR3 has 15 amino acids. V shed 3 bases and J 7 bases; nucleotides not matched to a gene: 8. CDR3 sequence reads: CASSFGDRDVNTQYF. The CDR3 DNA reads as TGTGCCAGCAGCTTCGGGGACAGGGACGTGAATACGCAGTATTTT.

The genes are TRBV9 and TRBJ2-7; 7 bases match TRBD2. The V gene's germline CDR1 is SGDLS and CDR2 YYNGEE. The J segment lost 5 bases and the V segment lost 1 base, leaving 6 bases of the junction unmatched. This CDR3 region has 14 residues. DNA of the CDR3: TGTGCCAGCAGCGTAACCCCAGCGGGACACGAGCAGTACTTC. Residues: CASSVTPAGHEQYF.

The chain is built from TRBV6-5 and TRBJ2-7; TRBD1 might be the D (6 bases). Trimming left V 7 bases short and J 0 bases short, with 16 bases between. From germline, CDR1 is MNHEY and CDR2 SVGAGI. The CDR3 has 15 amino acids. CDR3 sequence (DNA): TGTGCCAGCACCCCCCGGGACATAAGCTCCTACGAGCAGTACTTC. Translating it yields CASTPRDISSYEQYF.

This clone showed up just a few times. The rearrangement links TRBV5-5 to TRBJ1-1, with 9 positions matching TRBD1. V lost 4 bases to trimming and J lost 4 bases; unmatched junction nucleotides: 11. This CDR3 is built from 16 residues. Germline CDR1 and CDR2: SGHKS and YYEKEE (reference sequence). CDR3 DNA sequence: TGTGCCAGCAGCCCGGGGACAGGGTATTTAGGCACTGAAGCTTTCTTT. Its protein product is CASSPGTGYLGTEAFF.

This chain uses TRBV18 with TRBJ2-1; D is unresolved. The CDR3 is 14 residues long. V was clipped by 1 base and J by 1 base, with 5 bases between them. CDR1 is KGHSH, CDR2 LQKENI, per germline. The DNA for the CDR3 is TGTGCCAGCTCACCACAGAGATCCTACAATGAGCAGTTCTTC. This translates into CASSPQRSYNEQFF.

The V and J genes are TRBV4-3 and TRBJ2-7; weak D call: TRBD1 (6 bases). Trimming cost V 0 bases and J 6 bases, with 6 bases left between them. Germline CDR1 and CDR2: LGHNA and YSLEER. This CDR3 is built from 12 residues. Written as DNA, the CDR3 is TGCGCCAGCAGCCAAGACAGGGGCGAGCAGTACTTC. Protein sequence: CASSQDRGEQYF.

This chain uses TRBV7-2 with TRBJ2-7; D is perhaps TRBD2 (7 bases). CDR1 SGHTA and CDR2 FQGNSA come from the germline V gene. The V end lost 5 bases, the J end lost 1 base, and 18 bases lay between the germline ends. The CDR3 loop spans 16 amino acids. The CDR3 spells CASSHLVGRGSYEQYF. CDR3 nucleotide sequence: TGTGCCAGCAGCCACCTCGTGGGGAGGGGGTCCTACGAGCAGTACTTC.

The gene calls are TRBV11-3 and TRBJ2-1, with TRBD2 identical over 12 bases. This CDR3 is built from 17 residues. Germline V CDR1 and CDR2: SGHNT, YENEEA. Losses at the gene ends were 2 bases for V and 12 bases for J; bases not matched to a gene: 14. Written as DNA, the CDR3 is TGTGCCAGCAGCTTACTAACAGGACTAGCGGGACTGAGTGGGCAGTTCTTC. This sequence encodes CASSLLTGLAGLSGQFF.

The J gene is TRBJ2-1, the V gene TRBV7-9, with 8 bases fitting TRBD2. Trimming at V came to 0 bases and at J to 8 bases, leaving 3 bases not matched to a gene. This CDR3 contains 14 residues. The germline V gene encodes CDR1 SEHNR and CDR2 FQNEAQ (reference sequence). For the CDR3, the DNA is TGTGCCAGCAGCTTAGCCGGCGGGAGGCATGAGCAGTTCTTC. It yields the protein CASSLAGGRHEQFF.

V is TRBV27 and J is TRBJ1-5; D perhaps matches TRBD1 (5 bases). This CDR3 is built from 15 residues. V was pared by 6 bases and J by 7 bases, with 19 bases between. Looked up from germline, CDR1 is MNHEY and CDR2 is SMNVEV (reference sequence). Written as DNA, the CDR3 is TGTGCCAGCAGCCCTAGGGGTGGGGGGGTGCAGCCCCAGCATTTT. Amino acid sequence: CASSPRGGGVQPQHF.

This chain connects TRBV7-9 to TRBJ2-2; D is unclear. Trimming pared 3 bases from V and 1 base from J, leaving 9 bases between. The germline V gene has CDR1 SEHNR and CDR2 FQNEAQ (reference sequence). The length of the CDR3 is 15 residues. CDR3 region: CASSLRQKNTGELFF. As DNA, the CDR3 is TGTGCCAGCAGCTTGCGGCAGAAGAACACCGGGGAGCTGTTTTTT.

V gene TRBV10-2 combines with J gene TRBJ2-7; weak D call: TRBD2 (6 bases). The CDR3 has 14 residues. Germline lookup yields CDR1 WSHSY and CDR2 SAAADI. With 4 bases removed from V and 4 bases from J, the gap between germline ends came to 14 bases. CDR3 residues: CASSGSGGIYEQYF. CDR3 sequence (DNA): TGCGCCAGCAGTGGATCCGGGGGAATTTACGAGCAGTACTTC.

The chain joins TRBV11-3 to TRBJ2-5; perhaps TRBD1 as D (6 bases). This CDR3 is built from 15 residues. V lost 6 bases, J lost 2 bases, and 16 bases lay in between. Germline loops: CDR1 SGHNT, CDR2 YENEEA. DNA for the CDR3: TGTGCCAGCAGAGCCGGGACATATGAACAAGAGACCCAGTACTTC. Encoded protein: CASRAGTYEQETQYF.